This entry is about one T cell receptor beta chain. The data derive from a study of CD8 T cells in Susac syndrome. Study as a whole: Within the group of sequenced Susac syndrome patients, five or six had active disease and fewer than 10 were in remission. When blood was drawn, the patients with Susac syndrome were therapy-naive, on corticosteroids, or on intravenous immunoglobulin alone.

Roughly 0.45 to 1 ug RNA was reverse transcribed with random hexamers. TCRdb recomputed calls from the immunoSEQ multiplex PCR reads with MiXCR, one row per CDR3 protein. This sample has roughly 130,000 distinct CDR3 sequences, with 95% to 96% found just once. Per germline, CDR1 MNHEY and CDR2 SVGAGI. The length of the CDR3 is 12 residues. The V and J ends lost 8 bases and 4 bases, in that order; junction bases with no gene match: 1. The receptor was derived from a human donor with Susac syndrome. Sequenced sample: CD4+ T cells from PBMCs. V usage is TRBV6-5 and J usage is TRBJ2-1, with TRBD2 matching over 8 bases. The CDR3 nucleotides are TGTGCCAGCCGGGAGGGTTACAATGAGCAGTTCTTC. Amino acid sequence: CASREGYNEQFF.